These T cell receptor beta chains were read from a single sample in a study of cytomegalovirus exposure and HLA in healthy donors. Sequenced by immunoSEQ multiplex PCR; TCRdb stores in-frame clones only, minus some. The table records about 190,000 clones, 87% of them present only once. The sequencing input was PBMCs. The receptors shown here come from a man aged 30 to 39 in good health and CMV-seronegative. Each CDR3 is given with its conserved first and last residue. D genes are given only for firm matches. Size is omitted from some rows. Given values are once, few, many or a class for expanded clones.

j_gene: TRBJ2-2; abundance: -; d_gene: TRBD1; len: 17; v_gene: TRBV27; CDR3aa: CASSFDGTGAFTGELFF; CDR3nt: TGTGCCAGCAGTTTTGACGGGACAGGGGCTTTCACCGGGGAGCTGTTTTTT
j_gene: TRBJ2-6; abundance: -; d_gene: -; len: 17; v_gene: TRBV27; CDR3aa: CASSWYQGALGANVLTF; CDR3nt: TGTGCCAGCAGTTGGTATCAGGGTGCGTTGGGGGCCAACGTCCTGACTTTC
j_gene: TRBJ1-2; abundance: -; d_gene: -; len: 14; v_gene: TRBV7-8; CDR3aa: CASSPAGAVYGYTF; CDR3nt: TGTGCCAGCAGCCCCGCAGGGGCAGTCTATGGCTACACCTTC
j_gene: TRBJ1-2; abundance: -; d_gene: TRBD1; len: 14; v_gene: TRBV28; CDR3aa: CASRGQGAHYGYTF; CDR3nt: TGTGCCAGCAGGGGTCAGGGGGCTCACTATGGCTACACCTTC
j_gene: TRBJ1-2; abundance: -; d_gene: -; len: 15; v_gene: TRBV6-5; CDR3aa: CASSSRTATNYGYTF; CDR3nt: TGTGCCAGCAGTTCCCGGACTGCTACTAACTATGGCTACACCTTC
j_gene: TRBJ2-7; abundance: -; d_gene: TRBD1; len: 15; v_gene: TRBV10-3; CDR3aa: CAISEGDRVFYEQYF; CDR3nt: TGTGCCATCAGTGAGGGGGACAGGGTTTTCTACGAGCAGTACTTC
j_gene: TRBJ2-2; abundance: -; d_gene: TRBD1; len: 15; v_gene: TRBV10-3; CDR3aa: CPPFWGTGGTGELFF; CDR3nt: TGTCCTCCTTTCTGGGGGACAGGGGGGACCGGGGAGCTGTTTTTT
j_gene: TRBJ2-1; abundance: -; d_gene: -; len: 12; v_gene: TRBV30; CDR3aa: CAWNYNNNEQFF; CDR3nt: TGTGCCTGGAACTATAACAACAATGAGCAGTTCTTC
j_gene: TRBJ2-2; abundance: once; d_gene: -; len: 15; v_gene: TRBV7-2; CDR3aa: CASRTNLGYTGELFF; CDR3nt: TGTGCCAGCAGGACTAATCTAGGTTACACCGGGGAGCTGTTTTTT
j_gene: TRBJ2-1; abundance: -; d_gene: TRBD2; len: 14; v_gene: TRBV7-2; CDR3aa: CASSLLAAYNEQFF; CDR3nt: TGTGCCAGCAGCTTACTAGCGGCCTACAATGAGCAGTTCTTC
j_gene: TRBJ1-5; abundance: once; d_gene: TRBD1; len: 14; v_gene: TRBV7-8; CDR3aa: CASSLRTGNTPQHF; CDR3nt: TGTGCCAGCAGCTTAAGGACAGGCAATACTCCCCAGCATTTT
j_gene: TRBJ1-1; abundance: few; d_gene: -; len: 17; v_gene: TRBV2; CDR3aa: CASGSPGWDKETAEAFF; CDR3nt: TGTGCCAGCGGATCTCCCGGATGGGACAAGGAAACTGCTGAAGCTTTCTTT
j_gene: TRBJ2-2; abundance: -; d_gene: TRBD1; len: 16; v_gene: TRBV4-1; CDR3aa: CASSQGGTENTGELFF; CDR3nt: TGCGCCAGCAGCCAAGGAGGGACAGAAAACACCGGGGAGCTGTTTTTT
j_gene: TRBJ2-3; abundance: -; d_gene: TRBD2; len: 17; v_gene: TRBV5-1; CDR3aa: CASSLGLAGGLTDTQYF; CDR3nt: TGCGCCAGCAGCCTCGGACTAGCGGGGGGACTCACAGATACGCAGTATTTT
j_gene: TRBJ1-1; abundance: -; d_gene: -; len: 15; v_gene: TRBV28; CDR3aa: CASSLESRGNTEAFF; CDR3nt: TGTGCCAGCAGTTTAGAATCTAGGGGGAACACTGAAGCTTTCTTT
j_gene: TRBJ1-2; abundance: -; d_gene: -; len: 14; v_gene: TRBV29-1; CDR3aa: CSVYYGLAGYGYTF; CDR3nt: TGCAGCGTTTATTATGGGTTGGCAGGTTATGGCTACACCTTC
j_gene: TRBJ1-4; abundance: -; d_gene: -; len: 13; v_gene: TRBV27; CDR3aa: CASSSHDSEKLFF; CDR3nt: TGTGCCAGCAGTTCCCATGACAGTGAAAAACTGTTTTTT
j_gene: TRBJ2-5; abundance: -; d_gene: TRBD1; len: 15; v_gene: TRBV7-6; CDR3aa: CASSSRDRAQETQYF; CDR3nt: TGTGCCAGCAGCTCCCGGGACAGGGCTCAAGAGACCCAGTACTTC
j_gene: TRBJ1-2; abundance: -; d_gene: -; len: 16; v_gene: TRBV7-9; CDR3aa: CASSSGVHQGLYGYTF; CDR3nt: TGTGCCAGCAGTTCTGGGGTTCACCAGGGGCTATATGGCTACACCTTC
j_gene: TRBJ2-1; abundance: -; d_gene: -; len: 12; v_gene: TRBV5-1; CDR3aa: CASSPLGDEQFF; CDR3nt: TGCGCCAGCAGCCCATTGGGCGATGAGCAGTTCTTC
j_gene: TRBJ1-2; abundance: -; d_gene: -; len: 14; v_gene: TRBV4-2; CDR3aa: CASSQVAEDYGYTF; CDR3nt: TGTGCCAGCAGCCAAGTGGCGGAAGACTATGGCTACACCTTC
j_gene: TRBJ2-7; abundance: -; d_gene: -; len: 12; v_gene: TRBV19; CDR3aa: CASSIGGDEQYF; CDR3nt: TGTGCCAGTAGTATCGGGGGTGACGAGCAGTACTTC
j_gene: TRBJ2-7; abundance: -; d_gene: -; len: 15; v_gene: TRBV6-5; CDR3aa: CASSPLTGYSYEQYF; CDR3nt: TGTGCCAGCAGTCCATTGACAGGATACTCCTACGAGCAGTACTTC
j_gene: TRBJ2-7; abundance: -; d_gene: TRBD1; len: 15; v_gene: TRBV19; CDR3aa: CASSTTGTGFYEQYF; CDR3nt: TGTGCCAGTAGTACAACCGGGACAGGGTTTTACGAGCAGTACTTC
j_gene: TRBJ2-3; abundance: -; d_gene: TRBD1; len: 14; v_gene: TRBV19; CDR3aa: CATHRDSSTDTQYF; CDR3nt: TGTGCCACCCACCGGGACAGTAGCACAGATACGCAGTATTTT